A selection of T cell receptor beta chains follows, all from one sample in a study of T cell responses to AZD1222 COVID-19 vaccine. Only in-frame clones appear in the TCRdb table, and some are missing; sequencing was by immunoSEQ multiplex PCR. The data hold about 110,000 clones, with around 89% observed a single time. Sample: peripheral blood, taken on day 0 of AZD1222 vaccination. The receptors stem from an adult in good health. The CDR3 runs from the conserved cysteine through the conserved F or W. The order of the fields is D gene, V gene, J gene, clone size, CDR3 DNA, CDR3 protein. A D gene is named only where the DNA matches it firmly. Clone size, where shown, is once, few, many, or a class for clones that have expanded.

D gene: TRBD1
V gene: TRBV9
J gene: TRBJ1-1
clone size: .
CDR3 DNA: TGTGCCAGCAGCAGAAAGCAGGGGGGGAACACTGAAGCTTTCTTT
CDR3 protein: CASSRKQGGNTEAFF

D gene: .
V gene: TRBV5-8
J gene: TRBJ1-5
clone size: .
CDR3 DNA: TGTGCCAGCAGCTTGGGCCGTGTGAGCAATCAGCCCCAGCATTTT
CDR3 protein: CASSLGRVSNQPQHF

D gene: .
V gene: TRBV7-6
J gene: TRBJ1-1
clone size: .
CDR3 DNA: TGTGCCAGCAGCCTATACGAGTACAACACTGAAGCTTTCTTT
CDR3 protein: CASSLYEYNTEAFF

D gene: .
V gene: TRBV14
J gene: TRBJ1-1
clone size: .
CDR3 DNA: TGTGCCAGCAGCCCGGGCTCGACGGTGAACACTGAAGCTTTCTTT
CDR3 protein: CASSPGSTVNTEAFF

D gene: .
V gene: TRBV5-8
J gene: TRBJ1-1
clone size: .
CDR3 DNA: TGTGCCAGCTCAGCCGGGGTTGACACTGAAGCTTTCTTT
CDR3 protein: CASSAGVDTEAFF

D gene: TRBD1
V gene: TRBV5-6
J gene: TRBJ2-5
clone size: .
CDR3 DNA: TGTGCCAGCAGCACCCGGGACAGGGGGCGCGGGACCCAGTACTTC
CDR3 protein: CASSTRDRGRGTQYF

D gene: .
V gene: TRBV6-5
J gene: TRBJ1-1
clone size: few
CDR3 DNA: TGTGCCAGCAGTCCTTCGTGGCTAGAGAACACTGAAGCTTTCTTT
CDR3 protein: CASSPSWLENTEAFF

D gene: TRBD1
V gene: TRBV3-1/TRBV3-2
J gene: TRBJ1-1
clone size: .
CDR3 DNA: TGTGCCAGCAGCCAGAGGGGGACAGGACAAGCTTTCTTT
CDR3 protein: CASSQRGTGQAFF

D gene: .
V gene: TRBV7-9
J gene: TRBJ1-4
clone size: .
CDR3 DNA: TGTGCCAGCAGCCCACAGGGAAGTTGGGGAGAACTGTTTTTT
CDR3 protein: CASSPQGSWGELFF

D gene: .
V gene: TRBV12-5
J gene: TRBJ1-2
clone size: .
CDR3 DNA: TGTGCTAGTGCTTTACCTGACCTCCAGAGCTACACCTTC
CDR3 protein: CASALPDLQSYTF

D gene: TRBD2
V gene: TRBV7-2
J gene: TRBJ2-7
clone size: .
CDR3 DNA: TGTGCCAGCAGCTCCCCCGGGACTAGCGGGGGCTCCTACGAGCAGTACTTC
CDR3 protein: CASSSPGTSGGSYEQYF

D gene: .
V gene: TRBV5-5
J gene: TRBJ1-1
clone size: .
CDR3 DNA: TGTGCCAGCAGCTTTGAGCGGGCCCCGAACACTGAAGCTTTCTTT
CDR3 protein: CASSFERAPNTEAFF

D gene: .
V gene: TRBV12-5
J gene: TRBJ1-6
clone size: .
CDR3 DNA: TGTGCTAGTGGCCCTATACGAGGACGGGTCCTAGGGCCCTATAATTCACCCCTCCACTTT
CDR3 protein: CASGPIRGRVLGPYNSPLHF

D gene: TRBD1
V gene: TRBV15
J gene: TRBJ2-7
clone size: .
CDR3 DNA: TGTGCCACCAGCAGAGGGCTACTAGGGGGCCCCTACGAGCAGTACTTC
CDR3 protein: CATSRGLLGGPYEQYF

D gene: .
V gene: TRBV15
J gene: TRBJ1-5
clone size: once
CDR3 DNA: TGTGCCACCAGCAGAGCCCCGGCAGTTCAGCCCCAGCATTTT
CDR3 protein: CATSRAPAVQPQHF

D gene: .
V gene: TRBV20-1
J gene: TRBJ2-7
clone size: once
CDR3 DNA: TGCAGTGTTTCGGACAGATACGAGCAGTACTTC
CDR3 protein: CSVSDRYEQYF

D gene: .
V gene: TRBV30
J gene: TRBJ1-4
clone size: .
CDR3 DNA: TGTGCCTGGAGTCCCCCCCCCTTCGACGCTGCAACTAATGAAAAACTGTTTTTT
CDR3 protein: CAWSPPPFDAATNEKLFF

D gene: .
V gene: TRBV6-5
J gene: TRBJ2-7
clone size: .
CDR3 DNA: TGTGCCAGTCACAGTCCAATACTCTACGAGCAGTACTTC
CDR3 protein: CASHSPILYEQYF

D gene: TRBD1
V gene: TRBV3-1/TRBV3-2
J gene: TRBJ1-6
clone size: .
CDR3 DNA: TGTGCCAGCAGGAGACAGGGGTCTTCACCCCTCCACTTT
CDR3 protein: CASRRQGSSPLHF

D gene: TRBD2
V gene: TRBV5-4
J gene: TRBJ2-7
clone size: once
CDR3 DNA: TGTGCCAGCAGCTTGGGGACTAGCGGAACCTACGAGCAGTACTTC
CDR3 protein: CASSLGTSGTYEQYF

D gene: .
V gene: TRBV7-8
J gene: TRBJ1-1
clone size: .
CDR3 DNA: TGTGCCAGCAGCTTTGGTGGGAACACTGAAGCTTTCTTT
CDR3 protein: CASSFGGNTEAFF

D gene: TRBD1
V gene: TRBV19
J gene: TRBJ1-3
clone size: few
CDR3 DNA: TGTGCCAGTAGTGTAACCGGGACAGGAGGAAACACCATATATTTT
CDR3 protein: CASSVTGTGGNTIYF

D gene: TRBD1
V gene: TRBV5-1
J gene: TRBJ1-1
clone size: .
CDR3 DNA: TGCGCCAGGAGGGACAGGGGCCATCCTATGAACACTGAAGCTTTCTTT
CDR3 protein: CARRDRGHPMNTEAFF

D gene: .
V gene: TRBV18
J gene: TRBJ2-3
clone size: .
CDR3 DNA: TGTGCCAGCTCACTGTCTGGGCGGGACCCTGGGACAGATACGCAGTATTTT
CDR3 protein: CASSLSGRDPGTDTQYF

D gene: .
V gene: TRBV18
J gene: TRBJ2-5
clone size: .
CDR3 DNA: TGTGCCAGCTCACCTTCCCACAGTCAAGAGACCCAGTACTTC
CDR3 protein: CASSPSHSQETQYF

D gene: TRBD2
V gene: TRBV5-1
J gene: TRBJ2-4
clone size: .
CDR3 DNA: TGCGCCAGCGGCACTGGGACTAGCGGGAATATTCAGTACTTC
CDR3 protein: CASGTGTSGNIQYF

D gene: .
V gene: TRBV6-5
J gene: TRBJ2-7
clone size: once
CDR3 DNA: TGTGCCAGCAGTTACGGTCGCCTGGCCTACGAGCAGTACTTC
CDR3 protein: CASSYGRLAYEQYF

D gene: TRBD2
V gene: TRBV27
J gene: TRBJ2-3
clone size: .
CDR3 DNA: TGTGCCAGCAGTTTGAGCGGGACGGTTTACACAGATACGCAGTATTTT
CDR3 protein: CASSLSGTVYTDTQYF

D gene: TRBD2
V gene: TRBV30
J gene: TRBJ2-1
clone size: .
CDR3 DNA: TGTGCCTGGAATAGCGGGGATACAGACAATGAGCAGTTCTTC
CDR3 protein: CAWNSGDTDNEQFF

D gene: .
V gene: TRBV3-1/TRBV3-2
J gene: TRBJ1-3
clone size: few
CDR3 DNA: TGTGCCAGCAGCCTTACAGCCCAGGGATCCTCTGGAAACACCATATATTTT
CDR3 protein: CASSLTAQGSSGNTIYF

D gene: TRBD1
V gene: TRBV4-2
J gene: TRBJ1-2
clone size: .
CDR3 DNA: TGTGCCAGCAGCCAAAGCTCGGGACAGGGACGTGGCTACACCTTC
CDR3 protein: CASSQSSGQGRGYTF

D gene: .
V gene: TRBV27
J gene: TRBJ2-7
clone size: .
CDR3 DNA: TGTGCCAGCAGTTTGAGACTGAGGGTCGACGAGCAGTACTTC
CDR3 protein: CASSLRLRVDEQYF

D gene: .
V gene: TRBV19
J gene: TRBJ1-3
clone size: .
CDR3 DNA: TGTGCCAGTAGTATCGATAGAGGCTCTGGAAACACCATATATTTT
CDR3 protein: CASSIDRGSGNTIYF

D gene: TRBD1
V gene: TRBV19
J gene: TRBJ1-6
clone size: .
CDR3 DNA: TGTGCCAGTAGTCCTGACAGGGATTCACCCCTCCACTTT
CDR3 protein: CASSPDRDSPLHF

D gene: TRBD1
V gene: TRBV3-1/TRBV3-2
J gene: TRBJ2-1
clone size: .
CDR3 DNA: TGTGCCAGCAGCCGGACAGGGAGCTATGAGCAGTTCTTC
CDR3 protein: CASSRTGSYEQFF

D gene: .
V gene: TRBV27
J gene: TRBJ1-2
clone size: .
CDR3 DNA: TGTGCCAGCAGCCCCCTCTCCGGGGGGGTTTATGGCTACACCTTC
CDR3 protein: CASSPLSGGVYGYTF

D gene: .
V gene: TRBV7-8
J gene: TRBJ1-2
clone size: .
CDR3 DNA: TGTGCCAGCAGCTTAGTGGTGGGGGCCCATGGCTACACCTTC
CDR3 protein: CASSLVVGAHGYTF

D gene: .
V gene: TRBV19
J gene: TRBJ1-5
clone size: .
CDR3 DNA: TGTGCCAGTACCCCGGGGCAGGGGTCAAGGGATATATATTTCAGCAATCAGCCCCAGCATTTT
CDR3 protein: CASTPGQGSRDIYFSNQPQHF

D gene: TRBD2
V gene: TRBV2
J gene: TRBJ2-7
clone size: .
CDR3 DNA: TGTGCCAGCAGTCCCGTTATGGCGGGAGGGGCCAACGAGCAGTACTTC
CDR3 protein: CASSPVMAGGANEQYF

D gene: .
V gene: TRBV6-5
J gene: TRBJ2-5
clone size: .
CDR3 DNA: TGTGCCAGCAGCAGGACAGTGAAGGAGACCCAGTACTTC
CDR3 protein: CASSRTVKETQYF

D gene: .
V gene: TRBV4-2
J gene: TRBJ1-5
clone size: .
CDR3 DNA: TGTGCCAGCAGCCTTGGGGAAAATCAGCCCCAGCATTTT
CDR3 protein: CASSLGENQPQHF

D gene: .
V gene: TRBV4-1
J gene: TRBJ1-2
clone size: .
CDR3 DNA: TGCGCCACCCGGGAGGGTAACTATGGCTACACCTTC
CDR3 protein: CATREGNYGYTF

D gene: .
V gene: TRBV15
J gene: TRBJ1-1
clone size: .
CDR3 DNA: TGTGCCACCAGCAGAGATGGGGGGGCGAACACTGAAGCTTTCTTT
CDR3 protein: CATSRDGGANTEAFF

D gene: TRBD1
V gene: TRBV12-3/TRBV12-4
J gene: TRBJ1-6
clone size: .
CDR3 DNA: TGTGCCAGCAAACACAGGGGTTCACCCCTCCACTTT
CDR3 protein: CASKHRGSPLHF

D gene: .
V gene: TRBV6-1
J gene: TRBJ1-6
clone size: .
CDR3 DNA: TGTGCCAGCAGTGAATCGCCCCTCCAGGGCAGCAGTTCACCCCTCCACTTT
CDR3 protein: CASSESPLQGSSSPLHF

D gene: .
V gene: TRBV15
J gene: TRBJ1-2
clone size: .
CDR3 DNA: TGTGCCACCACCCCCGTGGGGAACAACTATGGCTACACCTTC
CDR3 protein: CATTPVGNNYGYTF

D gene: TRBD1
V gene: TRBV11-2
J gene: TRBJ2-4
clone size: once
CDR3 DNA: TGTGCCAGCAGCTTAGCAGGGGGCGCAGGCATTCAGTACTTC
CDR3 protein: CASSLAGGAGIQYF

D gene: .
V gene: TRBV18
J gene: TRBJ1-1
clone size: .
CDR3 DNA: TGTGCCAGCTCACCATCGACGAACACTGAAGCTTTCTTT
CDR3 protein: CASSPSTNTEAFF

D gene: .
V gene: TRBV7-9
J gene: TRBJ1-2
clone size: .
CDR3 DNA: TGTGCCAGCAGCTTTTCCCAGGGTAGTAACTATGGCTACACCTTC
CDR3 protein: CASSFSQGSNYGYTF

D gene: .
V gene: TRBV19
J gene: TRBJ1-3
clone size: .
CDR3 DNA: TGTGCCAGTAGTCACCCCGGAAGAGCGAGCTCTGGAAACACCATATATTTT
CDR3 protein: CASSHPGRASSGNTIYF

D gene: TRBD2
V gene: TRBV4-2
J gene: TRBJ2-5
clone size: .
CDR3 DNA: TGTGCCAGCAGCCTAGGACTAGCGGGAGGGCCGGGCGAGACCCAGTACTTC
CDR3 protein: CASSLGLAGGPGETQYF

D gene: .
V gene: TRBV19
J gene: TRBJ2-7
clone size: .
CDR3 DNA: TGTGCCAGTAGTGCGTCGGGTCTCCCCTACGAGCAGTACTTC
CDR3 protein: CASSASGLPYEQYF

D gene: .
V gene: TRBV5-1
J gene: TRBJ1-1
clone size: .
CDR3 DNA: TGCGCCAGCAGCTTATCAGATTTAAACACTGAAGCTTTCTTT
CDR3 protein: CASSLSDLNTEAFF